This T cell receptor (beta chain) emerged from a study of PD-L1 blockade in urothelial cancer. Each patient's cancer was a locally advanced or metastatic urothelial carcinoma. For each patient, 1 to 8 samples were obtained, pretreatment and on-treatment. Sequencing was performed with immunoSEQ multiplex PCR; in TCRdb, only in-frame clones are kept and a portion is missing. This table has 75,000 to 90,000 clones, about 80% appearing once. This sequence originates from a man in his sixties or seventies with urothelial cancer. This specimen was PBMCs, taken around atezolizumab (anti-PD-L1) treatment.

The CDR3 spells CASSGTGGFDNSPLHF. CDR3 sequence (DNA): TGTGCCAGCAGCGGTACAGGGGGCTTTGATAATTCACCCCTCCACTTT. This chain uses TRBV7-9 with TRBJ1-6, with TRBD1 identical over 9 bases. The CDR3 spans 16 residues. V lost 5 bases and J lost 5; bases outside the gene matches: 7. CDR1 SEHNR and CDR2 FQNEAQ come from the germline V gene (reference sequence). The full variable domain, with the rest looked up from reference TRBV7-9 and TRBJ1-6, is DTGVSQNPRHKITKRGQNVTFRCDPISEHNRLYWYRQTLGQGPEFLTYFQNEAQLEKSRLLSDRFSAERPKGSFSTLEIQRTEQGDSAMYLCASSGTGGFDNSPLHFGNGTRLTVT.